This T cell receptor (beta chain) was found in a study of immune characterization of retroperitoneal liposarcoma (dated by TCRdb to between 2017 and 2020). This clonotype is characterized as large (0.1 to 1%). The antigen this receptor binds is unknown. There are no base qualities to consult, and no much larger clone falls within one base. Preparation of the library involved PCR. Sequencing relied on a NextSeq 500. TCRdb reprocessing: public reads trimmed at Q25 with fastp, clones called with MiXCR, in-frame beta chains kept. For every CDR3 protein sequence, its rows merge into one entry that carries the most common genes and DNA. Across this sample there are approximately 7,800 distinct CDR3 sequences, with more than 35% seen only once. The ten largest clones take up 10% of the sample. V and J are trimmed by 6 bases and 6 bases, and the gene matches miss 7 bases of the junction. The germline V gene yields MNHNS for CDR1 and SASEGT for CDR2. The CDR3 starts with the cysteine, ends with the phenylalanine, and has 15 residues. The DNA shown is the 45-base CDR3, in frame from base 1.

The chain uses TRBV6-1 and TRBJ2-1, and 11 bases in between align with TRBD2. The specimen sequenced was tumor tissue. This TCR came from a male donor with retroperitoneal liposarcoma. In nucleotide form, the sequence is TGTGCCAGCAGATTCTCCGGGACTAGCGGCAATGAGCAGTTCTTC. Translated, it reads CASRFSGTSGNEQFF.